This TCR beta chain was identified during a study of monozygotic twins with inflammatory bowel disease. Reanalyzing the 5' RACE reads, TCRdb keeps one entry per CDR3 protein, without DNA. This listing includes roughly 300,000 distinct CDR3 sequences. The sequence derives from a human donor with ulcerative colitis or Crohn's disease, or a healthy co-twin of an affected twin (not recorded which). The specimen was blood.

CDR3 loop: CASSYSSDRGPGYTF. The chain combines TRBV6-5 with TRBJ1-2; the TCRdb call, TRBD1, lacks DNA for checking. The CDR3 extends over 15 amino acids. Germline CDR1 reads MNHEY; CDR2 reads SVGAGI.